The sequence of this TCR beta chain was determined in a study of T cell changes during pregnancy in multiple sclerosis. The V gene end was trimmed by 0 bases and the J gene end by 6 bases; junction bases not matched to a gene: 14. This CDR3 spans 18 amino acids. The V gene's germline CDR1 is ENHRY and CDR2 SYGVKD. Profiling relied on immunoSEQ multiplex PCR, and the TCRdb table lists in-frame clones only, not all of them. The sample records about 64,000 clones, roughly 91% being singletons. This rearrangement joins TRBV10-3 to TRBJ1-5, with 7 bases identical to TRBD1. This sequence was found in a female donor in good health, enrolled as a control in a pregnancy study. The source material was peripheral blood, sampled in the second trimester of pregnancy. CDR3 nucleotide sequence: TGTGCCATCAGTGAGTCGCTCAAATCAGGGGGGCATGGTCAGCCCCAGCATTTT. Its protein is CAISESLKSGGHGQPQHF.